These T cell receptor beta chains were read from a single sample in a study of identical twins. MiXCR, applied by TCRdb to the 5' RACE reads, yields one record per CDR3 protein. There are around 490,000 distinct CDR3 sequences in the sample; 14% occur only once, and approximately 0.9% lies in the top ten. Separately, the same data were catalogued under a study of yellow fever vaccine responses in identical twins.

Specimen: CD4+ T cells sorted from blood. All receptors derive from a woman between 18 and 29 years old in good health. Both conserved end residues are part of each CDR3. A D gene is named only where the DNA matches it firmly. Only some rows state a clone size, as once, few, many or a class for expanded clones.

>.|.|TRBV30|TRBJ2-5
CAWNTGKETQYF
TGTGCCTGGAACACAGGGAAAGAGACCCAGTACTTC
>few|TRBD2|TRBV7-6|TRBJ2-1
CASSRGGHNEQFF
TGTGCCAGCAGCCGCGGGGGTCACAATGAGCAGTTCTTC
>few|.|TRBV7-8|TRBJ2-5
CASSSGSYAQETQYF
TGTGCCAGCAGCTCCGGGAGCTATGCACAAGAGACCCAGTACTTC
>many|.|TRBV3-1|TRBJ1-1
CASSPSRPRGGTEAFF
TGTGCCAGCAGCCCGTCCCGCCCTCGAGGGGGCACTGAAGCTTTCTTT
>few|.|TRBV3-1|TRBJ2-1
CASSQGAGLVNEQFF
TGTGCCAGCAGCCAAGGAGCAGGTTTGGTCAATGAGCAGTTCTTC
>.|TRBD2|TRBV12-3/TRBV12-4|TRBJ2-7
CASSPSGLAGYEQYF
TGTGCCAGCAGTCCCTCGGGACTAGCGGGCTACGAGCAGTACTTC
>.|TRBD2|TRBV20-1|TRBJ2-1
CSADLAGGSYNEQFF
TGCAGTGCAGATTTAGCGGGAGGCTCCTACAATGAGCAGTTCTTC
>few|.|TRBV20-1|TRBJ2-1
CSARDGGRNGQFF
TGCAGTGCTAGAGATGGGGGTAGGAATGGGCAGTTCTTC
>.|.|TRBV6-1|TRBJ2-7
CASRGTGVAGEQYF
TGTGCCAGCAGGGGAACAGGGGTAGCGGGGGAGCAGTACTTC
>.|TRBD1|TRBV11-2|TRBJ2-5
CASSLRGDRGTETQYF
TGTGCCAGCAGCTTACGGGGGGACAGGGGAACGGAGACCCAGTACTTC
>many|.|TRBV29-1|TRBJ1-2
CSVETGTAYGYTF
TGCAGCGTTGAAACCGGGACGGCCTATGGCTACACCTTC
>few|.|TRBV9|TRBJ2-1
CASSVGGGAHNEQFF
TGTGCCAGCAGCGTAGGAGGAGGGGCGCATAATGAGCAGTTCTTC
>few|.|TRBV2|TRBJ2-1
CASSDDGGFYNEQFF
TGTGCCAGCAGTGACGATGGGGGCTTCTACAATGAGCAGTTCTTC
>many|TRBD1|TRBV7-8|TRBJ2-1
CASSVHRDRGPGYF
TGTGCCAGCAGCGTTCACCGGGACAGGGGGCCCGGTTACTTC
>many|.|TRBV20-1|TRBJ1-6
CSGTASSYNSPLHF
TGCAGTGGGACAGCGAGCTCCTATAATTCACCCCTCCACTTT